These 27 T cell receptor beta chains originate from one sample sequenced in a study of shared clonotypes between healthy human individuals. CD45RO-negative, CCR7-selected cells formed the naive CD8 fraction, which excluded terminally differentiated effector memory CD45RA+ cells. The table came from immunoSEQ multiplex PCR; TCRdb's copy has only in-frame clones and leaves some out. The sample consists of about 2 million clones, around 96% of them appearing once. The sequenced sample consisted of naive CD8+ T cells sorted from blood. These receptors all stem from a man younger than 35 in good health.

In its sample, this clone was seen once. This chain joins TRBV7-9 and TRBJ2-2; D not certain. V shed 5 bases and J shed 8 bases, with 9 bases lying between them. CDR1 is SEHNR and CDR2 is FQNEAQ in the germline V gene (reference sequence). The CDR3 length is 12 residues. CDR3: CASSRSWGELFF. CDR3 coding DNA: TGTGCCAGCAGCCGATCGTGGGGGGAGCTGTTTTTT.

The chain carries TRBV28 and TRBJ2-3; 10 bases fit TRBD1. CDR3 length equals 14 residues. CDR1 is MDHEN and CDR2 is SYDVKM in the germline V gene. After removal of 3 bases from V and 9 bases from J, the junction contained 6 bases not matched to a gene. CDR3 in DNA: TGTGCCAGCAGTTTTGGGACAGGGGAATCAACGCAGTATTTT. As protein: CASSFGTGESTQYF.

V usage is TRBV27 and J usage is TRBJ2-3; TRBD2 aligns across 7 bases. The CDR3 totals 12 residues. Germline V gives CDR1 MNHEY, CDR2 SMNVEV (reference sequence). V lost 8 bases to trimming and J lost 4 bases; unmatched junction nucleotides: 3. The CDR3 bases are TGTGCCAGCGCGGGGGAACCAGATACGCAGTATTTT. This encodes CASAGEPDTQYF.

The gene calls are TRBV5-1 and TRBJ2-3; 8 bases align to TRBD2. Germline values: CDR1 SGHRS, CDR2 YFSETQ. V was clipped by 2 bases and J by 0 bases; unmatched bases: 8. This CDR3 spans 17 amino acids. In DNA form, the CDR3 reads TGCGCCAGCAGCTTTTGGCGGGAGGAACATAGCACAGATACGCAGTATTTT. It is translated as CASSFWREEHSTDTQYF.

The V call is TRBV6-5, the J call TRBJ2-1; D ambiguous. Germline V gene sequence: CDR1 MNHEY, CDR2 SVGAGI. V was cut by 6 bases and J by 4 bases, with 13 bases left in between. This CDR3 is built from 14 residues. The CDR3 bases are TGTGCCAGCAGGGGGTGGGATACTTACAATGAGCAGTTCTTC. It translates to CASRGWDTYNEQFF.

Comment on this clone: The sample holds other DNA sequences that translate to the same CDR3. The chain carries TRBV5-4 and TRBJ2-7; D gene uncertain. Looked up from germline, CDR1 is SGHNT and CDR2 is YYREEE (reference sequence). CDR3 length: 13 residues. Deletions cut 0 bases from V and 0 bases from J, with 4 bases between. The CDR3 here is CASSLVDSYEQYF. CDR3 nucleotide sequence: TGTGCCAGCAGCTTGGTTGACTCCTACGAGCAGTACTTC.

The chain has TRBV18 and TRBJ1-1; D not resolved. V lost 2 bases and J lost 1, with 11 bases in between. This CDR3 contains 15 residues. Germline assignment: CDR1 KGHSH and CDR2 LQKENI. The CDR3 region is CASSPESEPNTEAFF. CDR3 DNA: TGTGCCAGCTCACCAGAATCAGAACCGAACACTGAAGCTTTCTTT.

The V and J genes are TRBV19 and TRBJ2-1, with D possibly being TRBD1 (5 bases). Trimming shortened V by 4 bases and J by 10 bases, and 11 bases separated the two germline ends. The germline gives CDR1 LNHDA, CDR2 SQIVND (reference sequence). This CDR3 has 12 residues. The CDR3 here is CASSTTQVEQFF. CDR3 coding DNA: TGTGCCAGTAGTACGACACAGGTGGAGCAGTTCTTC.

This sequence joins TRBV10-1 and TRBJ2-1; D is unclear. This CDR3 has 16 residues. Germline-derived CDR1 and CDR2 are WNHNN and SYGVQD (reference sequence). V was pared by 0 bases and J by 4 bases, with 13 bases between. CDR3 loop: CASSESFGYPYNEQFF. The DNA for the CDR3 is TGCGCCAGCAGTGAGTCGTTCGGTTATCCATACAATGAGCAGTTCTTC.

This chain uses TRBV13 with TRBJ2-2; D is possibly TRBD1 (5 bases). The CDR3 sequence is 14 residues long. Trimming removed 0 bases at V and 6 bases at J, with 8 bases between. Germline-derived CDR1 and CDR2 are PRHDT and FYEKMQ (reference sequence). CDR3 nucleotide sequence: TGTGCCAGCAGCTTAGGCAGGGTGGCCGGGGAGCTGTTTTTT. This sequence encodes CASSLGRVAGELFF.

J is TRBJ2-7 and V is TRBV29-1; TRBD1 is a possible D gene (6 bases). CDR1 and CDR2 from the germline V gene are SQVTM and ANQGSEA. The CDR3 contains 13 residues. V dropped 0 bases and J dropped 2 bases, with 8 bases sitting between them. This CDR3 reads CSVEEGDTYEQYF. CDR3 DNA: TGCAGCGTTGAAGAAGGGGACACCTACGAGCAGTACTTC.

V and J are TRBV27 and TRBJ1-1; no clear D. Trimming pared 5 bases from V and 7 bases from J, leaving 14 bases between. Germline V lookup: CDR1 MNHEY, CDR2 SMNVEV (reference sequence). CDR3 size: 13 residues. DNA of the CDR3: TGTGCCAGCAGTCCCCACAAAAGCAGTGAAGCTTTCTTT. It is translated as CASSPHKSSEAFF.

Turning to this clone: At the DNA level, this CDR3 is encoded by other sequences in the same sample as well. The rearrangement links TRBV7-8 to TRBJ2-7, with TRBD2 identical over 9 bases. V lost 3 bases and J lost 3; bases outside the gene matches: 0. The CDR3 extends over 13 amino acids. Germline CDR1 and CDR2: SGHVS and FQNEAQ. Written as DNA, the CDR3 is TGTGCCAGCAGCTTTAGCGGGAGCTACGAGCAGTACTTC. The encoded protein is CASSFSGSYEQYF.

The chain employs TRBV7-9 and TRBJ1-5; D is possibly TRBD1 (6 bases). The germline V gene has CDR1 SEHNR and CDR2 FQNEAQ (reference sequence). With 0 bases removed from V and 8 bases from J, the gap between germline ends came to 11 bases. This CDR3 comprises 14 residues. CDR3 residues: CASSLAGGWEPQHF. The CDR3 DNA follows: TGTGCCAGCAGCTTAGCGGGGGGCTGGGAGCCCCAGCATTTT.

V usage is TRBV15 and J usage is TRBJ2-3; 12 bases align to TRBD2. Germline V gives CDR1 LNHNV, CDR2 YYDKDF (reference sequence). V shed 9 bases, J shed 4 bases, and the junction held 11 bases outside the gene matches. The CDR3 length is 16 residues. The CDR3, as DNA: TGTGCCACGATGACTAGCGGGAGTACTCGATCAGATACGCAGTATTTT. Its protein is CATMTSGSTRSDTQYF.

The chain is built from TRBV6-1 and TRBJ1-5; weak D call: TRBD1 (5 bases). Germline CDR1 MNHNS, CDR2 SASEGT. The V end lost 5 bases, the J end lost 7 bases, and 18 bases lay between the germline ends. The CDR3 loop spans 15 amino acids. This CDR3 is CASSHDPGWDQPQHF. CDR3 sequence (DNA): TGTGCCAGCAGTCACGACCCGGGGTGGGACCAGCCCCAGCATTTT.

The genes are TRBV5-4 and TRBJ2-7, with unresolved D. With 0 bases removed from V and 4 bases from J, the gap between germline ends came to 8 bases. CDR3 length equals 13 residues. In germline, CDR1 is SGHNT, CDR2 YYREEE (reference sequence). The CDR3 region is CASSLDRLYEQYF. In DNA form, the CDR3 reads TGTGCCAGCAGCTTGGACCGCCTATACGAGCAGTACTTC.

The chain links TRBV29-1 to TRBJ2-5, with 9 bases aligning to TRBD1. The CDR3 spans 13 residues. Germline V CDR1 and CDR2: SQVTM, ANQGSEA. After removal of 7 bases from V and 2 bases from J, the junction contained 5 bases not matched to a gene. CDR3 sequence: CSAVTGGQETQYF. The CDR3 nucleotides are TGCAGCGCTGTGACAGGGGGGCAAGAGACCCAGTACTTC. The full variable domain, completed using reference TRBV29-1 and TRBJ2-5, is SAVISQKPSRDICQRGTSLTIQCQVDSQVTMMFWYRQQPGQSLTLIATANQGSEATYESGFVIDKFPISRPNLTFSTLTVSNMSPEDSSIYLCSAVTGGQETQYFGPGTRLLVL.

This chain links TRBV27 with TRBJ2-3, with 7 bases matching TRBD1. J lost 2 bases, V lost 6 bases, and 14 bases had no gene match. Germline CDR1 reads MNHEY; CDR2 reads SMNVEV (reference sequence). The CDR3 is 17 residues long. CDR3 bases: TGTGCCAGCAGGTCATCTGACCGACAGGGAATCACAGATACGCAGTATTTT. Its protein is CASRSSDRQGITDTQYF.

The V call is TRBV7-6, the J call TRBJ2-2, with D perhaps matching TRBD2 (5 bases). The germline V and J ends were trimmed by 0 bases and 8 bases, with 7 bases remaining between them. This CDR3 spans 13 amino acids. Per the germline V gene, CDR1 is SGHVS and CDR2 is FNYEAQ. The CDR3 sequence is CASSLAGEGELFF. In DNA, the CDR3 is TGTGCCAGCAGCTTAGCGGGAGAGGGGGAGCTGTTTTTT.

The genes are TRBV11-3 and TRBJ2-1; maybe TRBD1 (7 bases). This CDR3 region has 13 residues. CDR1 and CDR2 (germline): SGHNT, YENEEA. Trimming removed 5 bases at V and 8 bases at J, with 13 bases between. The CDR3 spells CASSRGTVDEQFF. The CDR3 DNA reads TGTGCCAGCAGCCGGGGGACAGTCGATGAGCAGTTCTTC.

This chain connects TRBV5-8 to TRBJ1-6, with D possibly being TRBD1 (5 bases). This CDR3 is built from 18 residues. V shed 5 bases and J shed 0 bases, with 18 bases lying between them. Germline V gene sequence: CDR1 SGHTS, CDR2 YDEGEE. The CDR3 DNA is TGTGCCAGCAGGGGACGGGGCCCCAGAGACTCCTATAATTCACCCCTCCACTTT. Protein product: CASRGRGPRDSYNSPLHF.

To note about this clone: The sample holds other DNA sequences that translate to the same CDR3. The chain joins TRBV7-6 to TRBJ1-5; D gene ambiguous. Germline loops: CDR1 SGHVS, CDR2 FNYEAQ. The ends were cut back, 1 base at V and 5 bases at J, with 3 bases in the middle. The CDR3 runs 12 residues. The CDR3 region is CASSLGDQPQHF. As DNA, the CDR3 is TGTGCCAGCAGCTTAGGAGATCAGCCCCAGCATTTT.

The chain has TRBV27 and TRBJ2-7; D not resolved. The V gene's germline CDR1 is MNHEY and CDR2 SMNVEV (reference sequence). Trimming took 2 bases from V and 0 from J, leaving 8 bases between them. The CDR3 length is 14 residues. CDR3: CASSLVQSSYEQYF. The CDR3 nucleotides are TGTGCCAGCAGTTTAGTTCAGAGCTCCTACGAGCAGTACTTC.

V is TRBV30 and J is TRBJ1-2; the D gene is possibly TRBD1 (5 bases). V lost 4 bases and J lost 0, with 9 bases in between. CDR3 length equals 13 residues. The germline gives CDR1 GTSNPN, CDR2 SVGIG (reference sequence). The CDR3 DNA follows: TGTGCCTGGATTAGGGGACCTAACTATGGCTACACCTTC. Translated, it gives CAWIRGPNYGYTF.

The gene calls are TRBV11-2 and TRBJ2-7; D might be TRBD1 or TRBD2, each matching 5 bases. Germline V gives CDR1 SGHAT, CDR2 FQNNGV. The CDR3 loop spans 15 amino acids. V gave up 4 bases and J gave up 1 base, with 14 bases separating them. The CDR3, as DNA: TGTGCCAGCAGCTCGTCCGGGACCGTGTCCTACGAGCAGTACTTC. It translates to CASSSSGTVSYEQYF.

This clone was counted only a few times. The V call is TRBV16, the J call TRBJ1-6; TRBD1 might be the D (5 bases). The CDR3 length is 15 residues. Germline V gene data show CDR1 as KGHSY and CDR2 as FQNENV. V gave up 4 bases and J gave up 9 bases, with 16 bases separating them. CDR3 in amino acids: CASSPLRGIVSPLHF. DNA of the CDR3: TGTGCCAGCAGCCCCCTACGGGGGATTGTTTCACCCCTCCACTTT.